These 4 T cell receptor beta chains share one sample of origin, sequenced in a study of T cells in Graves' hyperthyroidism and ophthalmopathy. RNA transcripts served as the template for amplifying TCR beta CDR3 regions. HTBI primers drove first-round RT-PCR of the TCR CDR3. TCRdb re-called the multiplex PCR reads with MiXCR, one entry per CDR3 protein. Of roughly 500,000 distinct CDR3 sequences in the sample, 35% to 55% were seen once. The material sequenced was peripheral blood or thyroid tissue (not recorded which). These receptors came from an adult woman with Graves' disease, either hyperthyroidism or ophthalmopathy (not recorded which).

In this sample, this clonotype turned up a few times. The chain has TRBV20-1 and TRBJ2-5; D not certain. Germline V gene sequence: CDR1 DFQATT, CDR2 SNEGSKA (reference sequence). This CDR3 comprises 9 residues. V lost 4 bases and J 7 bases, leaving 4 bases between the germline ends. The CDR3 DNA is TGCAGTGCTATTGGGACCCAGTACTTC. As protein: CSAIGTQYF.

This clonotype occurred many times. The rearrangement uses TRBV20-1 and TRBJ1-5; D is uncertain. The length of the CDR3 is 13 residues. The V end was cut by 3 bases, the J end by 4 bases, with 10 bases between. Germline CDR1 and CDR2: DFQATT and SNEGSKA (reference sequence). The DNA of the CDR3 is TGCAGTGCTAGGGACCCCGGGAATCAGCCCCAGCATTTT. Protein product: CSARDPGNQPQHF.

This clonotype was seen ten or more times. The chain uses TRBV4-2 and TRBJ1-1; no clear D gene. CDR3 length equals 14 residues. Germline values: CDR1 LGHNA, CDR2 YNFKEQ. The V gene lost 8 bases and the J gene lost 1 base, with 14 bases spanning the gap. The CDR3 nucleotides are TGTGCCAGCTCCTACAGCCCGACGAACACTGAAGCTTTCTTT. Translated: CASSYSPTNTEAFF.

This clonotype has at least ten counts. V usage is TRBV14 and J usage is TRBJ1-6; maybe TRBD1 (5 bases). The CDR3 totals 17 residues. V lost 5 bases and J 4 bases, leaving 18 bases between the germline ends. Germline-derived CDR1 and CDR2 are SGHDN and FVKESK. The CDR3: CASSFNDRRSYNSPLHF. As DNA, the CDR3 is TGTGCCAGCAGCTTCAACGACAGAAGAAGTTATAATTCACCCCTCCACTTT.